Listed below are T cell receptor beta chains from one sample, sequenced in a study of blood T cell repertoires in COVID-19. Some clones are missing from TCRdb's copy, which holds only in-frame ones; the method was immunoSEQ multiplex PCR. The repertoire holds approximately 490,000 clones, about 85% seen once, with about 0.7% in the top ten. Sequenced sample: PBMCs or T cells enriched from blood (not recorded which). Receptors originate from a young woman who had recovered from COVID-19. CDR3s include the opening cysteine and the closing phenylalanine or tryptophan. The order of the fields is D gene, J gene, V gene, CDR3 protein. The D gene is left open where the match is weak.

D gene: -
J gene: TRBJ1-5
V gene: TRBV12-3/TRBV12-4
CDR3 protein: CASRFGSQPQHF

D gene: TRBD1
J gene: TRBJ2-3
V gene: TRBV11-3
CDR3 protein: CASSPGARDREGTDTQYF

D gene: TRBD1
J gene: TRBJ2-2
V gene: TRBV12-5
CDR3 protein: CASGLVRGQVSTNTGELFF

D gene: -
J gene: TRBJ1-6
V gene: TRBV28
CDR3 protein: CASSLPEVSPLHF

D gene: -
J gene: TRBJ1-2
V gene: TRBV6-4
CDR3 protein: CASTPDSGYGGYTF

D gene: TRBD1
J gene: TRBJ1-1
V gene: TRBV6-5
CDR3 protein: CASSPGGVLNTEAFF

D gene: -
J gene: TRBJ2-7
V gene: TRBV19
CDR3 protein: CASSIDSRSSQYF

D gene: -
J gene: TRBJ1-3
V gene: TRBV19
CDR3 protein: CASTSPPGGGNTIYF

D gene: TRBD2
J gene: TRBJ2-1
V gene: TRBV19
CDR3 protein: CASSINGGGRNEQFF

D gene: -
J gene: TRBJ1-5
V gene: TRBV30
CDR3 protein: CAWSVARNQPQHF

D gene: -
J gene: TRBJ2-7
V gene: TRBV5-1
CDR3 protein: CASSLEGSGQYF

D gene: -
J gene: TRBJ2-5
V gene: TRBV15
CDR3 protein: CATSRDPLGGETQYF

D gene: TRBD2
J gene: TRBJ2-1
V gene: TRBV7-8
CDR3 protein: CAGTGGTIDNEQFF

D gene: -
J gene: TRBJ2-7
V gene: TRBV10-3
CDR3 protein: CAISESLLRGQYF

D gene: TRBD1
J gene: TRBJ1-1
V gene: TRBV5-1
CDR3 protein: CASSLSPQGANTEAFF

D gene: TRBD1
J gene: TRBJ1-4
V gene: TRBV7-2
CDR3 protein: CASSANRGLSEKLFF

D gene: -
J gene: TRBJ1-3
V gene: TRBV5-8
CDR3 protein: CASSDSSSGNTIYF

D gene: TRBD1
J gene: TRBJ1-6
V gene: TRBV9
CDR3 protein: CASSAGQGYSPLHF

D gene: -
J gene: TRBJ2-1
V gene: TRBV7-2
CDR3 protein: CASSLVLGENEQFF